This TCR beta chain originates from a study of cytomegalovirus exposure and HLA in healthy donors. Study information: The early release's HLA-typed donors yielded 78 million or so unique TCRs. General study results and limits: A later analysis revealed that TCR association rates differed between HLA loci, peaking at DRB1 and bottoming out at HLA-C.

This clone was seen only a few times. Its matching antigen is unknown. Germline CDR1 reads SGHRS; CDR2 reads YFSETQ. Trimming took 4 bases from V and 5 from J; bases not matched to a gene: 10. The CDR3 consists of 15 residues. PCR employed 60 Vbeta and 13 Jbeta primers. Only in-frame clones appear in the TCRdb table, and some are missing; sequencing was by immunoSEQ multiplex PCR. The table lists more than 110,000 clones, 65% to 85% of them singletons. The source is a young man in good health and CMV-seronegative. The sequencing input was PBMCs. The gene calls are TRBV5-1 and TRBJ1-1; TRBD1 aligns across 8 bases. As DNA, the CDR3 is TGCGCCAGCAGCCCCAGTCTAAACAGGGGGACTGAAGCTTTCTTT. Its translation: CASSPSLNRGTEAFF. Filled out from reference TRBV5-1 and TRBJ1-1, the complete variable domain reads KAGVTQTPRYLIKTRGQQVTLSCSPISGHRSVSWYQQTPGQGLQFLFEYFSETQRNKGNFPGRFSGRQFSNSRSEMNVSTLELGDSALYLCASSPSLNRGTEAFFGQGTRLTVV.